This TCR beta chain was recovered during a study of beta chain features in type 1 diabetes. The CDR3 consists of 17 residues. J gave up 1 base and V 5 bases, and 4 bases lay outside the gene matches. Germline loops: CDR1 MDHEN, CDR2 SYDVKM. Study-wide results and caveats: In all four CD4+ subsets, TCRB CDR3 length was significantly, moderately reduced in type 1 diabetes.

Every bit of the isolated RNA underwent reverse transcription, so sequencing read expressed TCRB transcripts. Only in-frame clones appear in the TCRdb table, and some are missing; sequencing was by immunoSEQ multiplex PCR. Here the sample spans roughly 340,000 clones, approximately 12% being singletons. This clone was detected only a few times. Antigen: not known. The chain combines TRBV28 with TRBJ2-6; the match to TRBD1 covers 11 bases. This sequence originates from a woman in her late teens or twenties with type 1 diabetes. The sample consisted of naive CD4+ T cells from blood. The CDR3: CASSDGQGASGANVLTF. The CDR3 DNA is TGTGCCAGCAGTGATGGACAGGGGGCTTCTGGGGCCAACGTCCTGACTTTC.